This T cell receptor (beta chain) originates from a study of early T cells in non-severe SARS-CoV-2 infection. Study-wide background: Chains from this unsorted whole-blood bulk RNA could not be paired.

As part of library construction, unique molecular identifiers were attached to individual cDNA molecules. Each CDR3 protein gets one entry after TCRdb re-called the 5' RACE reads with MiXCR. This table has fewer than 100,000 distinct CDR3 sequences, 11% appearing once. Germline V lookup: CDR1 DFQATT, CDR2 SNEGSKA (reference sequence). CDR3 size: 11 residues. The ends were cut back, 1 base at V and 7 bases at J, with 5 bases in the middle. This clonotype was seen ten or more times. What was sequenced was whole blood. The chain is built from TRBV20-1 and TRBJ2-1; D is ambiguous. The receptor was derived from an adult who was a healthcare worker with PCR-confirmed SARS-CoV-2 infection or an uninfected control (not recorded which). This chain's CDR3 is CSARVPNEQFF. CDR3 nucleotides: TGCAGTGCTAGAGTCCCAAATGAGCAGTTCTTC.